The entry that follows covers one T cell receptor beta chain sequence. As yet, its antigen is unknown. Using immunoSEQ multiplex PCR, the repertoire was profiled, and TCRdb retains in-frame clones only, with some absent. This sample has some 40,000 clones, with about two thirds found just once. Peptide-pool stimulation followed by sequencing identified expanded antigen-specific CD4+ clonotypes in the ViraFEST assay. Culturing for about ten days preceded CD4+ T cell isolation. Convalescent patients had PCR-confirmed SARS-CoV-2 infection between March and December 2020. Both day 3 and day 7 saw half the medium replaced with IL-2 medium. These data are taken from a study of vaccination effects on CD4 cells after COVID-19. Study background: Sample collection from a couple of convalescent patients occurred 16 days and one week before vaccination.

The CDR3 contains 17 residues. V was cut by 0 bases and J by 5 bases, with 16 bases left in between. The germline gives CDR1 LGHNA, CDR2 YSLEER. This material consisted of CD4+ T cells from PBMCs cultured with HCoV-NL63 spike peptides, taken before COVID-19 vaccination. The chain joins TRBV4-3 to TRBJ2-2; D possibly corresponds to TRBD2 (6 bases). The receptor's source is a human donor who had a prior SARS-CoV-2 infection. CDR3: CASSQDSGGPSTGELFF. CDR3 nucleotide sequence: TGCGCCAGCAGCCAAGATAGCGGTGGGCCGAGTACCGGGGAGCTGTTTTTT.